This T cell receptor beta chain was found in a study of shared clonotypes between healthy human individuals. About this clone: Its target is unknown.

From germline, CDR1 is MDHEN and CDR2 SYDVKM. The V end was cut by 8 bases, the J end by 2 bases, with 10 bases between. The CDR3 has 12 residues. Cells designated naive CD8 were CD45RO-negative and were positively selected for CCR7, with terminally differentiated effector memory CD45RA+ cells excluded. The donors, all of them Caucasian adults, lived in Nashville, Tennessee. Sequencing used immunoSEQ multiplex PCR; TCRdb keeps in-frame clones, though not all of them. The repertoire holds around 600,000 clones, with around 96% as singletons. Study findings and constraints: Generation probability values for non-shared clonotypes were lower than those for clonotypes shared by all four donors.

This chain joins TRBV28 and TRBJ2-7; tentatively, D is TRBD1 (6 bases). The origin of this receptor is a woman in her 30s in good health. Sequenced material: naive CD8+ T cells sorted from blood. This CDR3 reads CASQDSTYEQYF. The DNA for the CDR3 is TGTGCCAGCCAGGACAGCACCTACGAGCAGTACTTC.